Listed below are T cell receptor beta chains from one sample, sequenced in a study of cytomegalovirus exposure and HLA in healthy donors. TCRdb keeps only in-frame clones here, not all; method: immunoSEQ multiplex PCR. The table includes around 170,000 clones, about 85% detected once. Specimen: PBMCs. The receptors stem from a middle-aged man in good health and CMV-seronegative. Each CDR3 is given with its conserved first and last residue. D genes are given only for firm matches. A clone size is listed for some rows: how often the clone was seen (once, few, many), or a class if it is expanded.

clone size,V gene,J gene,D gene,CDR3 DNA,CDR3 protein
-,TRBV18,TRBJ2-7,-,TGTGCCAGCTCACCACCTACAGGGTCCTACGAGCAGTACTTC,CASSPPTGSYEQYF
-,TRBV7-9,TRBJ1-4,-,TGTTCCAGCAGCCCAGGGACAATCCGTAGTGAAAAACTGTTTTTT,CSSSPGTIRSEKLFF
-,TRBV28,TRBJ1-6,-,TGTGCCAGCAGTTTAGCGGATAATTCACCCCTCCACTTT,CASSLADNSPLHF
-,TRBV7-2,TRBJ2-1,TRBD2,TGTGCCAGCAGCTTCCCGACTAGCGGGGGGGAGCAGTTCTTC,CASSFPTSGGEQFF
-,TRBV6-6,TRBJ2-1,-,TGTGCCAGCAGCTCCCAGGGAAACAACAATGAGCAGTTCTTC,CASSSQGNNNEQFF
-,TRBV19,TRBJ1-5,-,TGTGCCAGTAGTATATCGGGGAGTTCTCAGCCCCAGCATTTT,CASSISGSSQPQHF
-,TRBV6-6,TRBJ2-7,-,TGTGCCAGCAGTTCACGCGATTACGAGCAGTACTTC,CASSSRDYEQYF
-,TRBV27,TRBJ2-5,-,TGTGCCAGCAGGGCTTCAGTCCACGCAGGAGAGACCCAGTACTTC,CASRASVHAGETQYF
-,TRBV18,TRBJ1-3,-,TGTGCCAGCTCACGCGATATCGCCTCTACAGGGCCACGAAACACCATATATTTT,CASSRDIASTGPRNTIYF
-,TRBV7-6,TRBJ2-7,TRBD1,TGTGCCAGCAGCGATGACAGGGCCCCCTACGAGCAGTACTTC,CASSDDRAPYEQYF
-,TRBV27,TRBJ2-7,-,TGTGCCAGCAGTGGGTATCCCCTCGACAAGAGCTCCTACGAGCAGTACTTC,CASSGYPLDKSSYEQYF
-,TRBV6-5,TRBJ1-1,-,TGTGCCAGCAGCCGACTATTAAGGACAGTTGAAGCTTTCTTT,CASSRLLRTVEAFF
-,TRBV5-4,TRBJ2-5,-,TGTGCCAGCAGCGTCGTTCTTAGTCCGGAGACCCAGTACTTC,CASSVVLSPETQYF
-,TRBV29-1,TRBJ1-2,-,TGCAGCGCCGGTCGGACGCTCGAGGGCTATGGCTACACCTTC,CSAGRTLEGYGYTF
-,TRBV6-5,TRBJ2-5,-,TGTGCCAGCCGCGCCGAGGGGGGGGGTGAGACCCAGTACTTC,CASRAEGGGETQYF
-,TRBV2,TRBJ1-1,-,TGTGCCAGCAAAGCCAGGGGGAACACTGAAGCTTTCTTT,CASKARGNTEAFF
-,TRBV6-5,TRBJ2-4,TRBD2,TGTGCCAGCAGCGCCAGGGCCCCCGGGGGGAACATTCAGTACTTC,CASSARAPGGNIQYF
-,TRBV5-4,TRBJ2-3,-,TGTGCCAGCAGCTTGGGGCGACGGAGCTCCACAGATACGCAGTATTTT,CASSLGRRSSTDTQYF
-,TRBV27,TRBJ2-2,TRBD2,TGTGCCAGCAGAGGGCTAGCGGGGCTTAGCGGGGGGGAGCTGTTTTTT,CASRGLAGLSGGELFF
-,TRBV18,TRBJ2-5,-,TGTGCCAGCTCACCACCGTCCGGCATGGGAGAGCAGTACTTC,CASSPPSGMGEQYF
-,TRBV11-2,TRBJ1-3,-,TGTGCCAGCAGCTTATTGAGGGACACCATATATTTT,CASSLLRDTIYF
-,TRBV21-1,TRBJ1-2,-,TGTGCCAGCTGTCGGGTCCCGGATGGCTACACCTTC,CASCRVPDGYTF
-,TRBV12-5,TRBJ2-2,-,TGTGCTAGTGGCCGGAGCACCGGGGAGCTGTTTTTT,CASGRSTGELFF
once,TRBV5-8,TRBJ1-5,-,TGTGCCAGCAGCTCTCTCCGGGTCGTTCGGGATCAGCCCCAGCATTTT,CASSSLRVVRDQPQHF
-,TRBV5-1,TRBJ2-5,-,TGTGCCAGCAGCTTGGGTCGGGTGGAGACCCAGTACTTC,CASSLGRVETQYF
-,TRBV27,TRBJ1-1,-,TGTGCCAGCAGTTTATCGAGAAGGGGTGTGTTAATTGCTTTCTTT,CASSLSRRGVLIAFF
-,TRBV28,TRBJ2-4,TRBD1,TGTGCCAGCAGTTTATTAAGTTGGAGGGACCGGGGACAGGGGAAAAACATTCAGTACTTC,CASSLLSWRDRGQGKNIQYF
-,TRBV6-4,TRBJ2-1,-,TGTGCCAGCAGCGACTCGCTACTCCCCAATGAGCAGTTCTTC,CASSDSLLPNEQFF
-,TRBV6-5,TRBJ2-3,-,TGTGCCAGCCGTTTGAGTGCAGGAGATACGCAGTATTTT,CASRLSAGDTQYF
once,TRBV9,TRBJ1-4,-,TGTGCCAGCAGCGTAGAGCGGGGAAGAAACGAAAAACTGTTTTTT,CASSVERGRNEKLFF
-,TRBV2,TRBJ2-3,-,TGTGCCAGCAGTGAACGACGCGGCGTGACCACAGATACGCAGTATTTT,CASSERRGVTTDTQYF
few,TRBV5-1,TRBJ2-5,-,TGCGCCAGCAGCTTGGGCAGGCTCCAAGAGACCCAGTACTTC,CASSLGRLQETQYF
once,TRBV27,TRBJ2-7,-,TGTGCCAGCAGTCCTAACGTAAGAAAGCCGGGGTACTTC,CASSPNVRKPGYF
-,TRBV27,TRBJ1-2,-,TGTGCCAGCAGTGACAGTCTATACTATGGCTACACCTTC,CASSDSLYYGYTF
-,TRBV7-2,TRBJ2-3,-,TGTGCCAGCAGCTTTGACAGGACCACAGATACGCAGTATTTT,CASSFDRTTDTQYF
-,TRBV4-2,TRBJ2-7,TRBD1,TGTGCCAGCAGCCAGAGAGAGTGGGCCAAACAGGGGTACGAGCAGCACTTC,CASSQREWAKQGYEQHF
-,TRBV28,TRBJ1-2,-,TGTGCCAGCAGTTGGCCCTATGGCTACACCTTC,CASSWPYGYTF